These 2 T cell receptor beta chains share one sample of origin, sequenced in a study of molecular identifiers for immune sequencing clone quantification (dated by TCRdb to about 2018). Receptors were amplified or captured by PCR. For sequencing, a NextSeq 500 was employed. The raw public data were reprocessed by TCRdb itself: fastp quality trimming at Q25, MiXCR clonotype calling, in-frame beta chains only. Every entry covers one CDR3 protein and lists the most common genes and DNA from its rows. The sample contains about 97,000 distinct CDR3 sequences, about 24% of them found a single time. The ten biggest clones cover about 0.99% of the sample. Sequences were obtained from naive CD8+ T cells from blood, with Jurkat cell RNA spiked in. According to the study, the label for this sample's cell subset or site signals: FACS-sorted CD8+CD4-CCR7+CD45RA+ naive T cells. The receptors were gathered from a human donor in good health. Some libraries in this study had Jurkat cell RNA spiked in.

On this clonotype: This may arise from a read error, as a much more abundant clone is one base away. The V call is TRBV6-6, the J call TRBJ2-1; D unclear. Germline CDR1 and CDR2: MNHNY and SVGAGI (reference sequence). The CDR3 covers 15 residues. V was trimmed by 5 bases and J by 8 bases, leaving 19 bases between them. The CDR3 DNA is TGTGCCAGCAGTCTACAAACAAATTACGTGGATGAGCAGTTCTTC. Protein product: CASSLQTNYVDEQFF.

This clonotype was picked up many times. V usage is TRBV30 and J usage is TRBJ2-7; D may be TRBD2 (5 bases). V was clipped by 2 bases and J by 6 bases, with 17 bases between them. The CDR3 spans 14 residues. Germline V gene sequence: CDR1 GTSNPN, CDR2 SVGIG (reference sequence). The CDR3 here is CAWSQASSDLEQYF. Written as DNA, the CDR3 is TGTGCCTGGAGTCAGGCTAGCTCGGATCTCGAGCAGTACTTC. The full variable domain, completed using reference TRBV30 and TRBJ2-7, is SQTIHQWPATLVQPVGSPLSLECTVEGTSNPNLYWYRQAAGRGLQLLFYSVGIGQISSEVPQNLSASRPQDRQFILSSKKLLLSDSGFYLCAWSQASSDLEQYFGPGTRLTVT.